The T cell receptor (beta chain) described here comes from a study of blood T cell repertoires in COVID-19. With V trimmed by 8 bases and J by 5 bases, 15 bases remained unmatched. CDR1 is SEHNR, CDR2 FQNEAQ, per germline (reference sequence). The CDR3 loop spans 17 amino acids. Methods used by the authors: Reference gene primer amplification yielded estimated nucleated cell counts. TCRdb keeps only in-frame clones here, not all; method: immunoSEQ multiplex PCR. That table supplies the V and J calls and clone size; D and trimming were determined from the DNA. The sample gives more than 200,000 clones, around four fifths of which show up once; under 3% is in the top ten.

This clonotype was sampled from a woman aged 70 to 79 with active or convalescent COVID-19. The chain couples TRBV7-9 to TRBJ2-3, with TRBD2 matching 11 bases. The sequencing input was peripheral blood. CDR3 sequence: CASHDSGGVPLGDTQYF. DNA for the CDR3: TGTGCCAGCCACGATAGCGGGGGGGTCCCCCTTGGAGATACGCAGTATTTT.